The 11 T cell receptor beta chains below were found in one sample sequenced in a study of OX40 agonist ivuxolimab in advanced cancers. The assay was immunoSEQ multiplex PCR, and TCRdb's table has in-frame clones only and misses some. This table holds about 64,000 clones, roughly four fifths found once. Sequencing used CD4+ or CD8+ T cells sorted from blood, obtained in a trial of the OX40 agonist ivuxolimab. Every receptor here comes from an adult with an advanced solid tumor such as melanoma, head and neck, liver or kidney cancer.

This clone was seen only a few times. This rearrangement joins TRBV28 to TRBJ1-5; tentative D call: TRBD1 (5 bases). The V gene's germline CDR1 is MDHEN and CDR2 SYDVKM. The CDR3 spans 16 residues. Trimming pared 8 bases from V and 0 bases from J, leaving 17 bases between. The CDR3: CASRVGGTYSNQPQHF. The CDR3 DNA is TGTGCCAGCCGCGTTGGGGGGACCTATAGCAATCAGCCCCAGCATTTT.

As DNA, the CDR3 is TGTGCCAGCAGTTTGCCTACAACAACCCAAGAGACCCAGTACTTC. Protein: CASSLPTTTQETQYF. The rearrangement joins TRBV28 to TRBJ2-5, with D unclear. The CDR3 length is 15 residues. Germline lookup yields CDR1 MDHEN and CDR2 SYDVKM. Trimming cost V 3 bases and J 1 base, with 12 bases left between them.

This sequence joins TRBV2 and TRBJ1-1; D is unresolved. The CDR3 consists of 9 residues. Germline lookup yields CDR1 SNHLY and CDR2 FYNNEI. V gave up 11 bases and J gave up 2 bases, with 3 bases separating them. CDR3 in DNA: TGTGCCGTTAACACTGAAGCTTTCTTT. It translates to CAVNTEAFF.

This clone has just one count. The chain joins TRBV14 to TRBJ2-3; 8 nucleotides match TRBD2. There are 15 residues in the CDR3. The V and J ends lost 7 bases and 4 bases, in that order; junction bases with no gene match: 10. Germline V gene lookup returns CDR1 SGHDN and CDR2 FVKESK. In DNA, the CDR3 is TGTGCCAGCACCCTATTGAGCGGGAGCCCAGATACGCAGTATTTT. Translating gives CASTLLSGSPDTQYF.

This clone was seen a handful of times. The J gene is TRBJ1-6, the V gene TRBV6-5; D ambiguous. The CDR3 consists of 15 residues. The germline V and J ends were trimmed by 2 bases and 8 bases, with 13 bases remaining between them. CDR1 and CDR2 from the germline V gene are MNHEY and SVGAGI. DNA of the CDR3: TGTGCCAGCAGTTACGTGAGCTCCTGGGATTCACCCCTCCACTTT. The encoded protein is CASSYVSSWDSPLHF.

The chain uses TRBV12-5 and TRBJ1-6; D not certain. The ends were cut back, 1 base at V and 7 bases at J, with 5 bases in the middle. This CDR3 is 13 amino acids long. The germline V gene has CDR1 LGHNT and CDR2 FRNRAP. The DNA of the CDR3 is TGTGCTAGTGGTTTGGGGGAGAATTCACCCCTCCACTTT. Amino acid sequence: CASGLGENSPLHF.

V and J are TRBV7-8 and TRBJ1-4; D unresolved. The CDR3 is 14 residues long. With 2 bases removed from V and 2 bases from J, the gap between germline ends came to 6 bases. CDR1 SGHVS and CDR2 FQNEAQ come from the germline V gene. DNA of the CDR3: TGTGCCAGCAGCTTACATAGGACTAATGAAAAACTGTTTTTT. Translation gives CASSLHRTNEKLFF.

This chain joins TRBV18 and TRBJ2-7, with D maybe TRBD1 (5 bases). Germline assignment: CDR1 KGHSH and CDR2 LQKENI. This CDR3 is 14 amino acids long. V was cut by 4 bases and J by 2 bases, with 12 bases left in between. The CDR3 spells CASSHQDSPYEQYF. DNA of the CDR3: TGTGCCAGCTCACACCAAGACAGCCCCTACGAGCAGTACTTC.

The V and J genes are TRBV7-2 and TRBJ2-7, with 9 positions matching TRBD1. The V gene's germline CDR1 is SGHTA and CDR2 FQGNSA. This CDR3 has 15 residues. V was clipped by 2 bases and J by 2 bases; unmatched bases: 4. The CDR3 is CASSLTGTGPYEQYF. DNA of the CDR3: TGTGCCAGCAGCTTAACAGGGACAGGGCCCTACGAGCAGTACTTC.

This clone was recorded a few times. The CDR3 DNA sequence: TGCGCCAGCAGCTTGTTTGAGGGTTCGAACACTGAAGCTTTCTTT. Its protein is CASSLFEGSNTEAFF. This chain connects TRBV5-1 to TRBJ1-1; D not certain. Trimming took off 1 base at V and 1 base at J, with 11 bases between the two ends. Germline assignment: CDR1 SGHRS and CDR2 YFSETQ. The CDR3 runs to 15 residues.

The chain couples TRBV9 to TRBJ2-7; 8 bases map to TRBD1. CDR1 is SGDLS, CDR2 YYNGEE, per germline. The CDR3 runs 14 residues. Germline trimming cut 2 bases from V and 2 bases from J; bases unmatched to any gene: 3. The CDR3 sequence: CASSVGTGAYEQYF. CDR3 coding DNA: TGTGCCAGCAGCGTCGGGACAGGTGCCTACGAGCAGTACTTC.